This TCR beta chain was captured by sequencing in a study of cytomegalovirus exposure and HLA in healthy donors. The CDR3 runs to 16 residues. CDR1 is LGHNA and CDR2 is YSLEER in the germline V gene. J gave up 2 bases and V 4 bases, and 8 bases lay outside the gene matches. Using immunoSEQ multiplex PCR, the repertoire was profiled, and TCRdb retains in-frame clones only, with some absent. There are 160,000 or so clones in the sample; about nine tenths occur only once, and 2% to 3% lies in the top ten. Sequencing input: PBMCs. The sequence was collected from a young man in good health and CMV-seropositive. This chain links TRBV4-3 with TRBJ1-3; 7 bases line up with TRBD1. DNA for the CDR3: TGCGCCAGCAGCCTGGACCACAGGGGCACTGGAAACACCATATATTTT. Translated, it gives CASSLDHRGTGNTIYF.